Below are 25 T cell receptor beta chains sequenced from a single sample in a study of lymphopenia after photon versus proton radiotherapy. Sequenced by immunoSEQ multiplex PCR; TCRdb stores in-frame clones only, minus some. This table holds 55,000 to 75,000 clones, approximately 91% found once. The material sequenced was peripheral blood, taken from a patient treated with photon-based radiotherapy. The receptors come from a woman between 70 and 85 years old with pancreatic cancer.

The rearrangement joins TRBV5-1 to TRBJ2-2; TRBD2 matches at 10 bases. This CDR3 has 15 residues. The trim removed 3 bases at V and 6 bases at J, leaving 5 bases unmatched. From germline, CDR1 is SGHRS and CDR2 YFSETQ. For the CDR3, the DNA is TGCGCCAGCAGCTCCTCTAGCGGGAGAGCCGGGGAGCTGTTTTTT. It specifies CASSSSSGRAGELFF.

CDR3 bases: TGTGCCAGCAGTCCTTCGGGCAGGGTTCAGCCCCAGCATTTT. Protein: CASSPSGRVQPQHF. The chain employs TRBV28 and TRBJ1-5; a weak D match, TRBD1 (5 bases). This CDR3 contains 14 residues. Trimming shortened V by 5 bases and J by 6 bases, and 14 bases separated the two germline ends. From germline, CDR1 is MDHEN and CDR2 SYDVKM.

The chain has TRBV5-1 and TRBJ2-1, with a tentative D call TRBD2 (6 bases). This CDR3 region has 15 residues. Between the trimmed V and J ends, which lost 0 bases and 0 bases, there was a span of 7 bases. Germline V gene data show CDR1 as SGHRS and CDR2 as YFSETQ. CDR3 residues: CASSLAGSSYNEQFF. CDR3 coding DNA: TGCGCCAGCAGCTTGGCCGGGAGCTCCTACAATGAGCAGTTCTTC.

This clone was observed a single time. The chain couples TRBV6-5 to TRBJ2-7; 7 nucleotides line up with TRBD2. Germline V gene data show CDR1 as MNHEY and CDR2 as SVGAGI. This CDR3 comprises 12 residues. Unmatched junction bases numbered 7, after V lost 8 bases and J lost 6 bases. The CDR3 region is CASRTIAGEQYF. The CDR3, as DNA: TGTGCCAGCCGAACTATAGCGGGCGAGCAGTACTTC.

The chain uses TRBV15 and TRBJ2-3; D gene unclear. Germline V gene data show CDR1 as LNHNV and CDR2 as YYDKDF (reference sequence). The CDR3 has 14 amino acids. Trimming left V 1 base short and J 2 bases short, with 7 bases between. The CDR3: CATSRGGDTDTQYF. The CDR3 DNA reads TGTGCCACCAGCAGAGGTGGGGACACAGATACGCAGTATTTT.

This chain links TRBV28 with TRBJ2-3; no definite D call. V dropped 2 bases and J dropped 6 bases, with 6 bases sitting between them. CDR1 is MDHEN, CDR2 SYDVKM, per germline. The CDR3 covers 12 residues. The CDR3 is CASSLLGDTQYF. The CDR3 bases are TGTGCCAGCAGTTTACTGGGGGATACGCAGTATTTT.

This clone was observed a single time. The chain uses TRBV2 and TRBJ2-1; 8 bases agree with TRBD2. The germline CDR1 and CDR2 sequences are SNHLY and FYNNEI. The CDR3 runs to 17 residues. V shed 2 bases, J shed 4 bases, and the junction held 10 bases outside the gene matches. Here the CDR3 reads CASSEQPSGWNYNEQFF. The DNA of the CDR3 is TGTGCCAGCAGTGAACAGCCTAGCGGGTGGAATTACAATGAGCAGTTCTTC.

This chain connects TRBV19 to TRBJ2-7, with a possible D match to TRBD1 (5 bases). V lost 5 bases and J lost 2, with 16 bases in between. The CDR3 loop spans 15 amino acids. In germline, CDR1 is LNHDA, CDR2 SQIVND (reference sequence). As DNA, the CDR3 is TGTGCCAGTAGTTATGACAGTAAACTTACCTACGAGCAGTACTTC. It translates to CASSYDSKLTYEQYF.

This chain connects TRBV6-6 to TRBJ1-4; D perhaps matches TRBD1 (5 bases). Germline V gene lookup returns CDR1 MNHNY and CDR2 SVGAGI (reference sequence). Trimming took off 3 bases at V and 7 bases at J, with 12 bases between the two ends. The CDR3 consists of 14 residues. The CDR3 sequence: CASSYFQGGEKLFF. The DNA for the CDR3 is TGTGCCAGCAGTTATTTTCAGGGAGGTGAAAAACTGTTTTTT.

This chain joins TRBV28 and TRBJ1-5; the D is unclear. Trimming took off 3 bases at V and 3 bases at J, with 6 bases between the two ends. CDR3 size: 13 residues. CDR1 is MDHEN and CDR2 is SYDVKM in the germline V gene. CDR3 DNA sequence: TGTGCCAGCAGTTTCCCAGCCAATCAGCCCCAGCATTTT. This sequence encodes CASSFPANQPQHF. Full variable domain (rest looked up from reference TRBV28 and TRBJ1-5): DVKVTQSSRYLVKRTGEKVFLECVQDMDHENMFWYRQDPGLGLRLIYFSYDVKMKEKGDIPEGYSVSREKKERFSLILESASTNQTSMYLCASSFPANQPQHFGDGTRLSIL.

This chain connects TRBV18 to TRBJ1-5; the D gene is possibly TRBD1 (5 bases). Germline V gives CDR1 KGHSH, CDR2 LQKENI. Trimming removed 4 bases at V and 1 base at J, with 8 bases between. The CDR3 sequence is 14 residues long. The CDR3 spells CASSRDSSNQPQHF. In nucleotides, the CDR3 is TGTGCCAGCTCACGTGACAGCAGCAATCAGCCCCAGCATTTT.

The rearrangement links TRBV6-1 to TRBJ2-7; the match to TRBD1 covers 7 bases. V was pared by 8 bases and J by 3 bases, with 1 base of the junction left unmatched. Germline assignment: CDR1 MNHNS and CDR2 SASEGT. The CDR3 length is 11 residues. Here the CDR3 DNA reads TGTGCCAGCGGGACAGTCTACGAGCAGTACTTC. This sequence encodes CASGTVYEQYF.

J is TRBJ1-2 and V is TRBV30, with 12 bases matching TRBD1. The germline gives CDR1 GTSNPN, CDR2 SVGIG (reference sequence). Trimming removed 3 bases from V and 0 bases from J; junction bases left unmatched: 5. The CDR3 totals 16 residues. This CDR3 is CAWRLGTGGANYGYTF. CDR3 in DNA: TGTGCCTGGAGACTCGGGACAGGGGGCGCTAACTATGGCTACACCTTC.

The rearrangement links TRBV6-6 to TRBJ2-5; TRBD1 aligns across 7 bases. From germline, CDR1 is MNHNY and CDR2 SVGAGI (reference sequence). With V trimmed by 5 bases and J by 1 base, 4 bases remained unmatched. The CDR3 has 14 amino acids. Here the CDR3 reads CASSPTGAQETQYF. Written as DNA, the CDR3 is TGTGCCAGCAGTCCTACAGGGGCCCAAGAGACCCAGTACTTC.

This clone appeared a single time. The chain is built from TRBV5-1 and TRBJ2-1; no definite D call. Trimming removed 0 bases at V and 4 bases at J, with 5 bases between. The CDR3 contains 13 residues. The germline V gene has CDR1 SGHRS and CDR2 YFSETQ. CDR3 in amino acids: CASSLERYNEQFF. In DNA form, the CDR3 reads TGCGCCAGCAGCTTGGAACGGTACAATGAGCAGTTCTTC.

The rearrangement joins TRBV7-2 to TRBJ2-7; 7 bases fit TRBD1. Trimming cost V 5 bases and J 4 bases; bases outside gene matches: 8. Germline assignment: CDR1 SGHTA and CDR2 FQGNSA. This CDR3 comprises 14 residues. CDR3 coding DNA: TGTGCCAGCAGCAGTCCGGGACAGAAATACGAGCAGTACTTC. Translating it yields CASSSPGQKYEQYF.

The chain links TRBV27 to TRBJ1-2, with a possible D match to TRBD1 (6 bases). The ends were cut back, 2 bases at V and 4 bases at J, with 8 bases in the middle. Germline V gene data show CDR1 as MNHEY and CDR2 as SMNVEV (reference sequence). The CDR3 is made up of 13 amino acids. DNA of the CDR3: TGTGCCAGCAGTTTAGGGGGGCGCTATGGCTACACCTTC. Translated, it gives CASSLGGRYGYTF.

The chain joins TRBV5-6 to TRBJ2-1; the match to TRBD1 covers 9 bases. With V trimmed by 3 bases and J by 7 bases, 5 bases remained unmatched. The CDR3 runs 14 residues. CDR1 is SGHDT and CDR2 is YYEEEE in the germline V gene. For the CDR3, the DNA is TGTGCCAGCAGCTATGGGACAGGGCGGAATGAGCAGTTCTTC. Translated, it gives CASSYGTGRNEQFF.

The rearrangement uses TRBV11-2 and TRBJ2-7; 10 positions match TRBD2. The germline CDR1 and CDR2 sequences are SGHAT and FQNNGV. The V gene end was trimmed by 5 bases and the J gene end by 7 bases; junction bases not matched to a gene: 14. The CDR3 consists of 16 residues. The CDR3 sequence: CASSHPGLAGVGEQYF. In DNA form, the CDR3 reads TGTGCCAGCAGCCACCCGGGGCTAGCGGGAGTCGGAGAGCAGTACTTC.

The rearrangement links TRBV2 to TRBJ2-1; 7 nucleotides agree with TRBD1. Germline values: CDR1 SNHLY, CDR2 FYNNEI. The CDR3 is 15 amino acids. The V gene end was trimmed by 6 bases and the J gene end by 0 bases; junction bases not matched to a gene: 5. CDR3 protein: CASRIRDSSYNEQFF. CDR3 coding DNA: TGTGCCAGCAGGATCCGGGACAGCTCCTACAATGAGCAGTTCTTC.

The rearrangement uses TRBV4-2 and TRBJ2-1; 10 bases match TRBD2. CDR3 length: 15 amino acids. The ends lost 4 bases at V and 4 bases at J; junction bases unmatched: 4. The germline V gene has CDR1 LGHNA and CDR2 YNFKEQ. The CDR3 region has the DNA TGTGCCAGCAGCCTGACTAGCGGGCAGTACAATGAGCAGTTCTTC. Translating it yields CASSLTSGQYNEQFF.

This chain connects TRBV7-3 to TRBJ2-5; TRBD2 might be the D (6 bases). CDR3 size: 14 residues. CDR1 and CDR2 from the germline V gene are SGHTA and FQGTGA. Trimming removed 5 bases at V and 2 bases at J, with 12 bases between. The CDR3 here is CASSLGLTQETQYF. The DNA for the CDR3 is TGTGCCAGCAGCCTGGGACTTACACAAGAGACCCAGTACTTC.

This chain links TRBV12-5 with TRBJ2-2, with D uncertain. Between the trimmed V and J ends, which lost 5 bases and 5 bases, there was a span of 6 bases. The CDR3 is 12 amino acids. Per germline, CDR1 LGHNT and CDR2 FRNRAP. DNA for the CDR3: TGTGCTAGTGGTCAGGTAACCGGGGAGCTGTTTTTT. Translation: CASGQVTGELFF.

The chain employs TRBV18 and TRBJ1-5; D gene uncertain. Germline-derived CDR1 and CDR2 are KGHSH and LQKENI. The CDR3 spans 14 residues. With 3 bases removed from V and 4 bases from J, the gap between germline ends came to 10 bases. CDR3 DNA: TGTGCCAGCTCACCGGAAACCGCAAATCAGCCCCAGCATTTT. Protein product: CASSPETANQPQHF.

The chain recombines TRBV5-4 with TRBJ1-2; TRBD1 matches 9 bases. This CDR3 region has 13 residues. CDR1 and CDR2 from the germline V gene are SGHNT and YYREEE (reference sequence). Trimming removed 6 bases from V and 4 bases from J; junction bases left unmatched: 4. In DNA form, the CDR3 reads TGTGCCAGCAACCTGGACAGGGGCTATGGCTACACCTTC. Residues: CASNLDRGYGYTF.